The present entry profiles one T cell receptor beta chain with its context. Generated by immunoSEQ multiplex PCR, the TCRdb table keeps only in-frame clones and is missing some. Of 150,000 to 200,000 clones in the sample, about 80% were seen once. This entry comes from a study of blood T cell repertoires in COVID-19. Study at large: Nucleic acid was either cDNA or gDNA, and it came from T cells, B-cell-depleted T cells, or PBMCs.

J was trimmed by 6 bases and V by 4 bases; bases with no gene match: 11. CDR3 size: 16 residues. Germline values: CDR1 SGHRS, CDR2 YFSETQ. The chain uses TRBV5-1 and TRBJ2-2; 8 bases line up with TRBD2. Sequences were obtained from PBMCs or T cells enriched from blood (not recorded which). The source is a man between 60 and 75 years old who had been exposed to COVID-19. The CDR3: CASSGFQELAAGELFF. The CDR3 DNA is TGCGCCAGCAGCGGCTTTCAGGAACTAGCGGCCGGGGAGCTGTTTTTT.